The T cell receptor beta chain under discussion was sequenced for a study of cytomegalovirus exposure and HLA in healthy donors. A multiplex PCR was run with 60 Vbeta primers and 13 Jbeta primers. The data were produced by immunoSEQ multiplex PCR, yet TCRdb's version contains in-frame clones alone and is incomplete. The profile covers roughly 130,000 clones, with 70% to 90% appearing a single time and less than 6.5% taken by the ten largest. Regarding the study as a whole: As a later analysis showed, several of the most significant clusters appeared to be linked to common viral pathogens. The majority of TCR sequences were rare, yet some public TCRs appeared in many donors. Association with HLA alleles at 0.05 false discovery rate was found for 16,951 TCR beta sequences in a later analysis.

Concerning this clone itself: Its antigen is undetermined.

Germline values: CDR1 MNHEY, CDR2 SMNVEV (reference sequence). After removal of 6 bases from V and 3 bases from J, the junction contained 9 bases not matched to a gene. This CDR3 contains 15 residues. This TCR was recovered from a woman aged 40 to 50 in good health and CMV-seropositive. Material: PBMCs. J is TRBJ1-2 and V is TRBV27; TRBD1 agrees at 8 bases. CDR3 nucleotides: TGTGCCAGCAGCCAGGGACAGGAGACTTACTATGGCTACACCTTC. It is translated as CASSQGQETYYGYTF.